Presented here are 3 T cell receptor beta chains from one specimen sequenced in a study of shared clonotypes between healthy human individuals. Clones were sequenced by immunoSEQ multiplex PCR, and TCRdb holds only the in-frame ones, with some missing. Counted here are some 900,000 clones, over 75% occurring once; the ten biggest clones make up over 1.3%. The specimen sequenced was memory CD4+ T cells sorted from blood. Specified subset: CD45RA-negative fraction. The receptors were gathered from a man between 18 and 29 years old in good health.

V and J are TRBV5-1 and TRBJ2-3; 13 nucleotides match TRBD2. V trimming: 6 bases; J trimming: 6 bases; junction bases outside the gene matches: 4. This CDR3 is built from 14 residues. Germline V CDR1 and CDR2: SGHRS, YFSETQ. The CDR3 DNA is TGCGCCAGCACAGGACTAGCGGGGGAGGATACGCAGTATTTT. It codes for CASTGLAGEDTQYF. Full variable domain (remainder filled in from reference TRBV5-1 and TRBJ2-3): KAGVTQTPRYLIKTRGQQVTLSCSPISGHRSVSWYQQTPGQGLQFLFEYFSETQRNKGNFPGRFSGRQFSNSRSEMNVSTLELGDSALYLCASTGLAGEDTQYFGPGTRLTVL.

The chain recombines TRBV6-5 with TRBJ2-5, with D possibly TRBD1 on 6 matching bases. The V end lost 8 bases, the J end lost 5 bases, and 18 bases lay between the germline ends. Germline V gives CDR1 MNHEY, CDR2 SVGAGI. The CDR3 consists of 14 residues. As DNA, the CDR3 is TGTGCCAGCTGGGTGGGGGCCAATCCTGAGACCCAGTACTTC. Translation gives CASWVGANPETQYF.

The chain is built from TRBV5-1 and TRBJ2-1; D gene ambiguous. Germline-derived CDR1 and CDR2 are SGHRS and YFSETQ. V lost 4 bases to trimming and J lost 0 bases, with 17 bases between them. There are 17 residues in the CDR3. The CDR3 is CASSRTPLGSSYNEQFF. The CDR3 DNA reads TGCGCCAGCAGCCGGACCCCTCTTGGCAGCTCCTACAATGAGCAGTTCTTC. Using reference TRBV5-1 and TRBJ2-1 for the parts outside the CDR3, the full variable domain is KAGVTQTPRYLIKTRGQQVTLSCSPISGHRSVSWYQQTPGQGLQFLFEYFSETQRNKGNFPGRFSGRQFSNSRSEMNVSTLELGDSALYLCASSRTPLGSSYNEQFFGPGTRLTVL.